Below, 27 T cell receptor beta chains from the same sample are listed, as sequenced in a study of immune characterization of retroperitoneal liposarcoma. TCRdb reanalysed the PCR reads using MiXCR and keeps one entry per CDR3 protein. Among approximately 4,700 distinct CDR3 sequences listed, roughly a third were seen once. Sequencing was carried out using tumor tissue. Every receptor here comes from a male donor with retroperitoneal liposarcoma.

This clonotype was picked up a small number of times. V is TRBV10-3 and J is TRBJ2-5; 8 bases line up with TRBD1. The CDR3 extends over 14 amino acids. With V trimmed by 5 bases and J by 2 bases, 4 bases remained unmatched. The germline V gene has CDR1 ENHRY and CDR2 SYGVKD. CDR3 sequence reads: CAISQGARQETQYF. DNA for the CDR3: TGTGCCATCAGTCAGGGGGCGCGTCAAGAGACCCAGTACTTC.

The CDR3 is CASSEAETQFF. The CDR3 DNA reads as TGTGCCAGCAGTGAAGCAGAGACCCAGTTCTTC. The gene calls are TRBV6-1 and TRBJ2-1, with no clear D. V dropped 0 bases and J dropped 13 bases, with 7 bases sitting between them. The CDR3 contains 11 residues. Germline V CDR1 and CDR2: MNHNS, SASEGT.

Sample share makes this clonotype large. V and J are TRBV6-1 and TRBJ2-1; a weak D match, TRBD2 (5 bases). The DNA matches TRBJ2-7 better at its end, which makes the J call doubtful. This CDR3 has 19 amino acids. CDR1 and CDR2 (germline): MNHNS, SASEGT. The CDR3 DNA follows: TGTGCCAGCAGCCGAGGGTCCACCCAGCGGTCGTCTACTCGCCCCGAGCAGTACTTC. This encodes CASSRGSTQRSSTRPEQYF.

The table lists this clonotype with many counts. The rearrangement joins TRBV12-3 or TRBV12-4 to TRBJ2-3, with a tentative D call TRBD1 (5 bases). CDR3 length equals 13 residues. Deletions cut 4 bases from V and 6 bases from J, with 11 bases between. The CDR3 DNA reads TGTGCCAGCAGTTATTTTGGGGCCGATACGCAGTATTTT. Its translation is CASSYFGADTQYF.

The CDR3 bases are TGTGCCAGAAGCTTGGCCCCGGGACCCACTTTCGATGAGCAGTTCTTC. Residues: CARSLAPGPTFDEQFF. The chain couples TRBV5-3 to TRBJ2-1; D is perhaps TRBD1 or TRBD2 (5 bases each). TRBV5-3 is given ORF status, its function remaining uncertain. V lost 0 bases and J lost 8, with 18 bases in between. The CDR3 spans 16 residues.

Regarding this clonotype: As the CDR3 is not closed by the conserved phenylalanine or tryptophan, this likely results from a read error. The chain uses TRBV6-6 and TRBJ2-7, with 11 bases that match TRBD2. From germline, CDR1 is MNHNY and CDR2 SVGAGI (reference sequence). The CDR3 length is 16 residues. With 9 bases clipped from V and 1 base from J, the junction kept 11 bases outside the gene matches. This CDR3 is CASRGLAVGGSYEQYI. In nucleotides, the CDR3 is TGTGCCAGTCGGGGACTAGCGGTTGGGGGATCCTACGAGCAGTACATC.

The chain combines TRBV6-1 with TRBJ2-5, with a possible D match to TRBD2 (5 bases). The CDR3 is 13 amino acids. The germline V gene has CDR1 MNHNS and CDR2 SASEGT. Trimming removed 4 bases at V and 1 base at J, with 7 bases between. The CDR3 loop reads CASSGGPQETQYF. The CDR3 nucleotides read TGTGCCAGCAGTGGCGGGCCCCAAGAGACCCAGTACTTC.

This clonotype was detected ten times or more. V and J are TRBV6-1 and TRBJ2-2; tentative D call: TRBD1 (7 bases). CDR1 MNHNS and CDR2 SASEGT come from the germline V gene. This CDR3 comprises 19 residues. Trimming left V 6 bases short and J 4 bases short, with 27 bases between. CDR3 nucleotides: TGTGCCAGCAGCCGCATGGGACTGACAGGGCTGTTGGGCACCGGGGAGCTGTTTTTT. This sequence encodes CASSRMGLTGLLGTGELFF.

This clonotype was detected a few times. This chain links TRBV7-2 with TRBJ2-2; D might be TRBD1 (6 bases). Trimming cost V 3 bases and J 0 bases, with 11 bases left between them. Per germline, CDR1 SGHTA and CDR2 FQGNSA. The CDR3 length is 16 residues. CDR3 region: CASSLVRTANTGELFF. As DNA, the CDR3 is TGTGCCAGCAGCTTGGTCCGGACAGCGAACACCGGGGAGCTGTTTTTT.

This rearrangement joins TRBV27 to TRBJ2-1; tentative D call: TRBD1 (5 bases). Germline lookup yields CDR1 MNHEY and CDR2 SMNVEV (reference sequence). V lost 4 bases and J lost 0, with 7 bases in between. CDR3 length: 14 residues. CDR3 in DNA: TGTGCCAGCAGTTGGGGCAGCTCCTACAATGAGCAGTTCTTC. Encoded protein: CASSWGSSYNEQFF.

By sample share, this clonotype is large. The J gene is TRBJ2-7, the V gene TRBV7-8; D is uncertain. CDR3 size: 14 residues. The germline V gene has CDR1 SGHVS and CDR2 FQNEAQ. V was cut by 1 base and J by 1 base, with 8 bases left in between. This CDR3 is CASSLVSPSYEQYF. The CDR3 nucleotides are TGTGCCAGCAGCTTAGTCAGTCCTTCCTACGAGCAGTACTTC.

The gene calls are TRBV6-1 and TRBJ1-3; a weak D match, TRBD1 (5 bases). Trimming took off 4 bases at V and 2 bases at J, with 12 bases between the two ends. This CDR3 spans 15 amino acids. Germline V gene sequence: CDR1 MNHNS, CDR2 SASEGT. The CDR3 DNA reads as TGTGCCAGCAGTGGACCCAGGGTCGCTGGAAACACCATATATTTT. This codes for CASSGPRVAGNTIYF.

The chain couples TRBV6-1 to TRBJ2-1; 8 bases are a match to TRBD2. The J call is in doubt because the DNA end fits TRBJ2-7 better. The CDR3 covers 13 residues. CDR1 and CDR2 (germline): MNHNS, SASEGT. CDR3 in amino acids: CASAQTGGVEQYF. The CDR3 bases are TGTGCCAGCGCTCAAACGGGGGGGGTCGAGCAGTACTTC.

The table lists this clonotype with a few counts. This sequence joins TRBV27 and TRBJ1-6; TRBD1 might be the D (6 bases). This CDR3 region has 16 residues. The germline V gene encodes CDR1 MNHEY and CDR2 SMNVEV (reference sequence). Trimming took off 6 bases at V and 0 bases at J, with 12 bases between the two ends. The CDR3 sequence is CASRRDTSSYNSPLHF. CDR3 nucleotides: TGTGCCAGCAGGCGGGACACGAGCTCCTATAATTCACCCCTCCACTTT.

This clonotype is medium-sized (0.01 to 0.1%) by share. This may be a read error, as it is one base from a much larger clone. This chain links TRBV12-3 or TRBV12-4 with TRBJ2-5; 9 nucleotides line up with TRBD2. V lost 8 bases and J lost 11; bases outside the gene matches: 12. The CDR3 sequence is 13 residues long. CDR3 sequence: CASSPGLASEQYF. CDR3 in DNA: TGTGCCAGCTCACCGGGACTAGCTTCTGAGCAGTACTTC.

This chain uses TRBV7-3 with TRBJ2-5; the D gene could be TRBD1 or TRBD2 (6 bases each). Germline CDR1 and CDR2: SGHTA and FQGTGA. The V and J ends lost 2 bases and 5 bases respectively, with 15 bases between them. The CDR3 length is 15 residues. CDR3 DNA sequence: TGTGCCAGCAGCTTACGGGCACAAGGGGGGGAGACCCAGTACTTC. Translating gives CASSLRAQGGETQYF.

This clonotype was counted only a few times. This chain links TRBV12-3 or TRBV12-4 with TRBJ2-2; TRBD1 matches at 7 bases. The CDR3 covers 16 residues. With 6 bases clipped from V and 7 bases from J, the junction kept 14 bases outside the gene matches. DNA of the CDR3: TGTGCCAGCAGCAATTTCGAGACAGGGTACGACGGGGAGCTGTTTTTT. Translated: CASSNFETGYDGELFF.

The chain employs TRBV5-1 and TRBJ1-2; 10 nucleotides line up with TRBD1. The CDR3 has 18 residues. Germline CDR1 and CDR2: SGHRS and YFSETQ. Trimming cost V 4 bases and J 1 base; bases outside gene matches: 13. The CDR3 spells CASSQTSSGTGVNYGYTF. As DNA, the CDR3 is TGCGCCAGCAGCCAAACGTCGTCCGGGACAGGGGTTAACTATGGCTACACCTTC.

This clonotype was seen more than once but under ten times. Here the CDR3 DNA reads TGCGCCAGCAGCCAAGATATGACAGGGGTTTCCCGCCTCCACTTT. It specifies CASSQDMTGVSRLHF. The gene calls are TRBV4-1 and TRBJ1-6; 8 bases agree with TRBD1. This CDR3 is 15 amino acids long. The V gene end was trimmed by 0 bases and the J gene end by 15 bases; junction bases not matched to a gene: 10. The germline V gene encodes CDR1 MGHRA and CDR2 YSYEKL.

As to this clonotype: Just one base apart from a much larger clone, this may be a read error. The chain has TRBV6-5 and TRBJ2-5; maybe TRBD2 (6 bases). The end of the DNA fits TRBJ2-1 better, so the J call may be wrong. The CDR3 loop spans 16 amino acids. Germline V lookup: CDR1 MNHEY, CDR2 SVGAGI. The chain's CDR3 is CASSSFGGKGMETQFF. The CDR3 DNA follows: TGTGCCAGCAGTTCCTTTGGGGGGAAAGGAATGGAGACCCAGTTCTTC.

This clonotype occurred many times. The chain combines TRBV2 with TRBJ2-5, with D perhaps matching TRBD2 (5 bases). The CDR3 spans 14 residues. V lost 6 bases to trimming and J lost 2 bases, with 13 bases between them. From germline, CDR1 is SNHLY and CDR2 FYNNEI. CDR3 sequence (DNA): TGTGCCAGCAGGATCTCGGGAATACAAGAGACCCAGTACTTC. Protein product: CASRISGIQETQYF. The variable domain in full, with the rest retrieved from reference TRBV2 and TRBJ2-5, is EPEVTQTPSHQVTQMGQEVILRCVPISNHLYFYWYRQILGQKVEFLVSFYNNEISEKSEIFDDQFSVERPDGSNFTLKIRSTKLEDSAMYFCASRISGIQETQYFGPGTRLLVL.

This clonotype was seen ten or more times. The chain employs TRBV6-4 and TRBJ2-1; 10 bases fit TRBD1. In germline, CDR1 is MRHNA, CDR2 SNTAGT. The V gene end was trimmed by 5 bases and the J gene end by 6 bases; junction bases not matched to a gene: 4. The CDR3 spans 14 residues. The CDR3 sequence is CASSSRTGGNEQFF. The CDR3 DNA follows: TGTGCCAGCAGTTCCCGGACAGGGGGCAATGAGCAGTTCTTC.

Sample share makes this clonotype medium-sized. The rearrangement joins TRBV5-1 to TRBJ2-1, with a possible D match to TRBD1 (5 bases). Germline CDR1 reads SGHRS; CDR2 reads YFSETQ. With 7 bases removed from V and 7 bases from J, the gap between germline ends came to 15 bases. This CDR3 is 13 amino acids long. The CDR3 sequence is CASSGGAWNEQFF. For the CDR3, the DNA is TGCGCCAGCTCAGGTGGGGCTTGGAATGAGCAGTTCTTC.

The V gene is TRBV11-3, the J gene TRBJ2-2; the D is unclear. V gave up 4 bases and J gave up 1 base, with 10 bases separating them. The germline CDR1 and CDR2 sequences are SGHNT and YENEEA. CDR3 length: 15 amino acids. The chain's CDR3 is CASSSLIGNTGELFF. The CDR3 nucleotides read TGTGCCAGCAGCTCCTTGATCGGGAACACCGGGGAGCTGTTTTTT.

A few counts support this clonotype. This chain links TRBV6-4 with TRBJ2-3, with D tentatively TRBD2 (6 bases). Trimming removed 4 bases at V and 2 bases at J, with 7 bases between. CDR3 size: 13 residues. Germline CDR1 reads MRHNA; CDR2 reads SNTAGT. CDR3 nucleotides: TGTGCCAGCAGTGCGGGAGACACAGATACGCAGTATTTT. As protein: CASSAGDTDTQYF.

This clonotype was seen a handful of times. The chain has TRBV6-1 and TRBJ2-1, with D perhaps TRBD2 (5 bases). CDR3 length equals 17 residues. The V end lost 5 bases, the J end lost 5 bases, and 22 bases lay between the germline ends. Germline lookup yields CDR1 MNHNS and CDR2 SASEGT. For the CDR3, the DNA is TGTGCCAGCAGTCCGCTTTTGGGTTTGCCCGGGGACAATGAGCAGTTCTTC. Its protein product is CASSPLLGLPGDNEQFF.

This chain uses TRBV6-6 with TRBJ2-3; D possibly corresponds to TRBD2 (6 bases). Germline V gene data show CDR1 as MNHNY and CDR2 as SVGAGI (reference sequence). The CDR3 runs to 16 residues. V shed 0 bases and J shed 1 base, with 11 bases lying between them. The CDR3 DNA reads as TGTGCCAGCAGTTACTCGGGACTGAGGGGCACAGATACGCAGTATTTT. It is translated as CASSYSGLRGTDTQYF.